A single sample gave rise to the 4 T cell receptor beta chains below, sequenced in a study of response to subunit inactivated influenza vaccine. TCRdb re-analysed the RT-PCR reads in MiXCR, keeping a single row per CDR3 protein. The sample yields under 800,000 distinct CDR3 sequences, around 14% seen once. The sample consisted of PBMCs from blood, taken around two weeks before vaccination. Source of these receptors: a man over 45 who received an inactivated influenza vaccine.

The table lists this clonotype with a few counts. The genes are TRBV25-1 and TRBJ2-1; 9 nucleotides agree with TRBD2. V was clipped by 5 bases and J by 6 bases; unmatched bases: 8. The CDR3 sequence is 15 residues long. Germline values: CDR1 MGHDK, CDR2 SYGVNS. The CDR3 is CASSQAGGVVNEQFF. The CDR3 coding sequence is TGTGCCAGCAGTCAAGCGGGGGGTGTGGTCAATGAGCAGTTCTTC.

V gene TRBV14 combines with J gene TRBJ1-5; D is ambiguous. Per germline, CDR1 SGHDN and CDR2 FVKESK. V was clipped by 2 bases and J by 6 bases, with 8 bases between them. This CDR3 region has 13 residues. CDR3 amino acids: CASSQSEGQPQHF. The CDR3 bases are TGTGCCAGCAGCCAAAGTGAGGGTCAGCCCCAGCATTTT.

The CDR3 nucleotides are TGTGCCAGCGAGGTTGGGGGCGGATCAGTAACTGAAGCTTTCTTT. Protein product: CASEVGGGSVTEAFF. V is TRBV28 and J is TRBJ1-1, with D tentatively TRBD1 (6 bases). Germline loops: CDR1 MDHEN, CDR2 SYDVKM. V lost 8 bases, J lost 5 bases, and 21 bases lay in between. CDR3 length equals 15 residues.

This chain links TRBV19 with TRBJ1-5; D not resolved. V was shortened by 4 bases and J by 5 bases, with 6 bases between the two germline ends. Germline loops: CDR1 LNHDA, CDR2 SQIVND (reference sequence). This CDR3 spans 12 amino acids. CDR3 in DNA: TGTGCCAGTAGTAAGACCTATCAGCCCCAGCATTTT. Its protein is CASSKTYQPQHF.